One sample yielded the 5 T cell receptor beta chains listed below, sequenced in a study of identifying expanded T cells in peripheral blood. Sequenced by immunoSEQ multiplex PCR; TCRdb stores in-frame clones only, minus some. The table has about 83,000 clones, around 89% seen once. Sequencing was done on a sample of blood. The receptors originated from a person aged 18 to 75 in good health.

The rearrangement links TRBV10-3 to TRBJ1-1; 7 bases match TRBD1. V lost 0 bases and J lost 1; bases outside the gene matches: 8. The germline V gene encodes CDR1 ENHRY and CDR2 SYGVKD. This CDR3 has 17 residues. The CDR3 DNA sequence: TGTGCCATCAGTGAGTCCCCACAGGGGACGGCGAACACTGAAGCTTTCTTT. Its translation is CAISESPQGTANTEAFF.

This sequence joins TRBV2 and TRBJ2-2; TRBD2 agrees at 9 bases. Germline V gene data show CDR1 as SNHLY and CDR2 as FYNNEI. CDR3 length: 16 amino acids. V shed 7 bases, J shed 4 bases, and the junction held 10 bases outside the gene matches. CDR3 residues: CASTVASGEFTGELFF. The CDR3 nucleotides read TGTGCCAGCACAGTTGCTAGCGGGGAGTTCACCGGGGAGCTGTTTTTT.

This chain joins TRBV2 and TRBJ2-5, with 9 positions matching TRBD1. The end of the DNA fits TRBJ2-7 better, so the J call may be wrong. CDR1 and CDR2 from the germline V gene are SNHLY and FYNNEI. The CDR3 covers 16 residues. CDR3 protein: CASSPGPGQGSYEQYF. The CDR3 DNA reads as TGTGCCAGCAGTCCGGGCCCGGGACAGGGCTCCTACGAGCAGTACTTC.

J is TRBJ1-1 and V is TRBV6-4; D is unresolved. Trimming stripped 6 bases from V and 8 bases from J, with 13 bases between. The CDR3 has 12 residues. CDR1 is MRHNA, CDR2 SNTAGT, per germline. The CDR3 DNA is TGTGCCAGCAGAGACCGACGGGGAGAAGCTTTCTTT. It yields the protein CASRDRRGEAFF.

In its sample, this clone was seen once. The rearrangement links TRBV30 to TRBJ2-6; maybe TRBD2 (5 bases). Deletions cut 2 bases from V and 0 bases from J, with 14 bases between. Germline loops: CDR1 GTSNPN, CDR2 SVGIG (reference sequence). This CDR3 comprises 17 residues. In DNA form, the CDR3 reads TGTGCCTGGAGTTACAGTAAAACTAGCTCTGGGGCCAACGTCCTGACTTTC. Residues: CAWSYSKTSSGANVLTF.